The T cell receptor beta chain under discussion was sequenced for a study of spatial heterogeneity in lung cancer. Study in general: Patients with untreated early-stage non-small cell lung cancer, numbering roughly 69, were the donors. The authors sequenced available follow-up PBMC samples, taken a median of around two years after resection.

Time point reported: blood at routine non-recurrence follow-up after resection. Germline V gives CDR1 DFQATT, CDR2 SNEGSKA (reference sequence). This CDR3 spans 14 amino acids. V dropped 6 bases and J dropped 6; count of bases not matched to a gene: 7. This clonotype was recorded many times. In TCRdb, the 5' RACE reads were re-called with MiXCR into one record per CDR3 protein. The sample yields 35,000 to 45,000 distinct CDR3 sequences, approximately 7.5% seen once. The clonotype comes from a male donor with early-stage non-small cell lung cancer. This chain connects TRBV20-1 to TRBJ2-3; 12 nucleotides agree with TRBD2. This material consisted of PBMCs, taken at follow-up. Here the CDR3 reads CSARLAGDLDTQYF. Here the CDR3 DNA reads TGCAGTGCCCGACTAGCGGGGGATCTGGATACGCAGTATTTT.